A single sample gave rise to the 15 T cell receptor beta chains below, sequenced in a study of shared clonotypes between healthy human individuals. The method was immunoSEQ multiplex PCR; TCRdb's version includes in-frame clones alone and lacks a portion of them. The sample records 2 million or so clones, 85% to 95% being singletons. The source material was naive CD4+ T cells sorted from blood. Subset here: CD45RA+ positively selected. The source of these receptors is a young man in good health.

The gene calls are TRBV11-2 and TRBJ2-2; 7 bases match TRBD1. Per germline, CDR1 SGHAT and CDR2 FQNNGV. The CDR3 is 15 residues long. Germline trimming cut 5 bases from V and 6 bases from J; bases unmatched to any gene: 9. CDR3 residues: CASSQSVDRAGELFF. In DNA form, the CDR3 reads TGTGCCAGCAGCCAATCCGTTGACAGGGCCGGGGAGCTGTTTTTT.

Here the CDR3 DNA reads TGTGCCAGCAGCTTAGACGGATCAGACACCGGGGAGCTGTTTTTT. Translated: CASSLDGSDTGELFF. The V call is TRBV7-2, the J call TRBJ2-2; D remains ambiguous. The V end was cut by 1 base, the J end by 3 bases, with 9 bases between. CDR1 and CDR2 from the germline V gene are SGHTA and FQGNSA. CDR3 size: 15 residues.

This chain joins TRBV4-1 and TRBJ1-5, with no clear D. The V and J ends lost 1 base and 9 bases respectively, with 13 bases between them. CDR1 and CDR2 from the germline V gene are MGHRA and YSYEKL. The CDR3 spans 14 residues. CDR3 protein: CASSQAQPSGPQHF. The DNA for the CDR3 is TGCGCCAGCAGCCAAGCCCAACCCAGCGGGCCCCAGCATTTT.

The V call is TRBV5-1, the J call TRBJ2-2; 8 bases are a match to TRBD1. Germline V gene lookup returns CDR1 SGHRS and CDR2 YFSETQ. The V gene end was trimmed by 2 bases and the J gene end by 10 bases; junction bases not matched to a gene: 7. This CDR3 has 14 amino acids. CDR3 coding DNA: TGCGCCAGCAGCTTCAGACAGGGGAGCTTGGAGCTGTTTTTT. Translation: CASSFRQGSLELFF.

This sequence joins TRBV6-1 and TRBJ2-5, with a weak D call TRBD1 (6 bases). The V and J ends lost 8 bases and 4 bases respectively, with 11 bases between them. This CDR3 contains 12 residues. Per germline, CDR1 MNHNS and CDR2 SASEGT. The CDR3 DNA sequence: TGTGCCAGCCACAGGGCGCGAGAGACCCAGTACTTC. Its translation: CASHRARETQYF.

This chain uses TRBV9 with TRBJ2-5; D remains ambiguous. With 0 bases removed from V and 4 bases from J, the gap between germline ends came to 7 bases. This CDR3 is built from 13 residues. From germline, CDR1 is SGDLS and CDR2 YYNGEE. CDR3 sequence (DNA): TGTGCCAGCAGCGTAGGAGTCTTAGAGACCCAGTACTTC. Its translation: CASSVGVLETQYF.

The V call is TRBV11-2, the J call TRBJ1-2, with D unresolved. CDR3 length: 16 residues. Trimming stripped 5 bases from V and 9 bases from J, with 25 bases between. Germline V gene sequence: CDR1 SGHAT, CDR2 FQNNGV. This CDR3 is CASSPTSGRPFGSYTF. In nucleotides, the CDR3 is TGTGCCAGCAGCCCTACCAGCGGCAGGCCGTTCGGAAGCTACACCTTC.

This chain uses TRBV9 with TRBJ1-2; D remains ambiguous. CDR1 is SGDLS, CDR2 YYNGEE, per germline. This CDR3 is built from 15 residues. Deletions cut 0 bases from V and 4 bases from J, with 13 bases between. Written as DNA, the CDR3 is TGTGCCAGCAGCGTAGCTACGGAGGGCTTCTATGGCTACACCTTC. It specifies CASSVATEGFYGYTF. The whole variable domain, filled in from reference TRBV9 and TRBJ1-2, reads DSGVTQTPKHLITATGQRVTLRCSPRSGDLSVYWYQQSLDQGLQFLIQYYNGEERAKGNILERFSAQQFPDLHSELNLSSLELGDSALYFCASSVATEGFYGYTFGSGTRLTVV.

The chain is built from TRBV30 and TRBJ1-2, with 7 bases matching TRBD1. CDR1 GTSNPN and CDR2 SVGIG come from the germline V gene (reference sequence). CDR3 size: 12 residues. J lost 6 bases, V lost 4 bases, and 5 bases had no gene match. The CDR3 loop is CAWMAGGHGYTF. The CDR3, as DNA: TGTGCCTGGATGGCAGGGGGTCATGGCTACACCTTC.

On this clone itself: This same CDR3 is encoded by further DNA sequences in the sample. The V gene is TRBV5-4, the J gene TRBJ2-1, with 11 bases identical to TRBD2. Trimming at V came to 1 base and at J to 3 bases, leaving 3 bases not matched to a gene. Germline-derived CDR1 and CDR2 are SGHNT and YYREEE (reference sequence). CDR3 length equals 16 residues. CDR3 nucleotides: TGTGCCAGCAGCTTGACTAGCGGGGGCCTCTACAATGAGCAGTTCTTC. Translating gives CASSLTSGGLYNEQFF.

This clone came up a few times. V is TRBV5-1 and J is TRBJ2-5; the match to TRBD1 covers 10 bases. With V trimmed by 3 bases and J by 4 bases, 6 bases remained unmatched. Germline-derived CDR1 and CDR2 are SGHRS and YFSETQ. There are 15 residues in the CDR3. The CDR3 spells CASSSDRGRRETQYF. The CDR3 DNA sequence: TGCGCCAGCAGCTCAGACAGGGGGCGCCGAGAGACCCAGTACTTC.

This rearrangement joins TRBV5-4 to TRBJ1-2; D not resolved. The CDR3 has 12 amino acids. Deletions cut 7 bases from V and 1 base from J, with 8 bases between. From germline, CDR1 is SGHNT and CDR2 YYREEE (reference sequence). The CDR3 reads CASRGGNYGYTF. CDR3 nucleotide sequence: TGTGCCAGCCGCGGCGGTAACTATGGCTACACCTTC.

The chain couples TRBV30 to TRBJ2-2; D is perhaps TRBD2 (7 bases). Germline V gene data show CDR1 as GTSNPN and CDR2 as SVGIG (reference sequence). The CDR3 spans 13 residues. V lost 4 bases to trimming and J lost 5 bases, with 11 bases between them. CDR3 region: CAWNREGTGELFF. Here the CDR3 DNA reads TGTGCCTGGAACAGGGAGGGAACCGGGGAGCTGTTTTTT. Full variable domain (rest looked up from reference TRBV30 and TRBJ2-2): SQTIHQWPATLVQPVGSPLSLECTVEGTSNPNLYWYRQAAGRGLQLLFYSVGIGQISSEVPQNLSASRPQDRQFILSSKKLLLSDSGFYLCAWNREGTGELFFGEGSRLTVL.

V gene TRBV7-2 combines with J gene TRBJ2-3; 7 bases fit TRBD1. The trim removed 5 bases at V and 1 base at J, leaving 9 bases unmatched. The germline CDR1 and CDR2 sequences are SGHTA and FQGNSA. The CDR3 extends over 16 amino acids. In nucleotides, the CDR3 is TGTGCCAGCAGCCATAGGATCGGACAGGGCACAGATACGCAGTATTTT. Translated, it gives CASSHRIGQGTDTQYF.

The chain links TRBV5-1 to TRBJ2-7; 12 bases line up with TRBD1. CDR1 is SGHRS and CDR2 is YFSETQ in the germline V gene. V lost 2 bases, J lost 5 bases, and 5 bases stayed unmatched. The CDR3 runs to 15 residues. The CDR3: CASSFAGQGAHEQYF. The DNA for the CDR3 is TGCGCCAGCAGCTTTGCGGGACAGGGGGCGCACGAGCAGTACTTC. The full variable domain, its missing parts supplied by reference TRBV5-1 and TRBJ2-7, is KAGVTQTPRYLIKTRGQQVTLSCSPISGHRSVSWYQQTPGQGLQFLFEYFSETQRNKGNFPGRFSGRQFSNSRSEMNVSTLELGDSALYLCASSFAGQGAHEQYFGPGTRLTVT.